These T cell receptor beta chains were read from a single sample in a study of blood T cell repertoires in COVID-19. Sequencing used immunoSEQ multiplex PCR; TCRdb keeps in-frame clones, though not all of them. The sample gives roughly 20,000 clones, roughly 80% of which show up once; roughly 11% is in the top ten. Sequences were obtained from peripheral blood. The receptors come from a man older than 75 with acute or convalescent COVID-19. The CDR3 runs from the conserved cysteine through the conserved F or W. D genes are given only for firm matches. Size is omitted from some rows. Given values are once, few, many or a class for expanded clones.

v_call	d_call	cdr3_length	j_call	clone_size	cdr3_nt	cdr3_aa
TRBV2	TRBD1	14	TRBJ1-1	.	TGTGCCAGCACTCTGACAGGGCGGAACACTGAAGCTTTCTTT	CASTLTGRNTEAFF
TRBV6-1	.	15	TRBJ1-4	.	TGTGCCAGCAGTGAATGGGGCAGGGCTAATGAAAAACTGTTTTTT	CASSEWGRANEKLFF
TRBV12-3/TRBV12-4	.	12	TRBJ2-5	.	TGTGCCAGCAGTTACAGGGAAGAGACCCAGTACTTC	CASSYREETQYF
TRBV30	TRBD1	19	TRBJ1-2	.	TGTGCCTGGAGTGACCGTCCAGGACAGGGGGCCCGAACCAACTATGGCTACACCTTC	CAWSDRPGQGARTNYGYTF
TRBV5-1	TRBD1	15	TRBJ2-5	.	TGCGCCAGCAGCTTGGCGGGACAGGGCCAAGAGACCCAGTACTTC	CASSLAGQGQETQYF
TRBV4-1	TRBD1	15	TRBJ2-2	.	TGCGCCAGCAGCCCTCACAGGGGAAACACCGGGGAGCTGTTTTTT	CASSPHRGNTGELFF
TRBV25-1	TRBD1	15	TRBJ2-1	.	TGTGCCAGCAGTGAATTGGGGACAGAATACAATGAGCAGTTCTTC	CASSELGTEYNEQFF
TRBV20-1	TRBD2	16	TRBJ2-1	.	TGCAGTGCTAGTGAACCCCGGGCTAGCGGATACAATGAGCAGTTCTTC	CSASEPRASGYNEQFF
TRBV6-1	.	16	TRBJ2-3	once	TGTGCCAGCAGTGAAGCGCTTGGGGGGATGACAGATACGCAGTATTTT	CASSEALGGMTDTQYF
TRBV18	TRBD1	16	TRBJ2-3	.	TGTGCCAGCTCACCCCGGACAGGGGCCGTCACAGATACGCAGTATTTT	CASSPRTGAVTDTQYF
TRBV6-6	.	18	TRBJ1-2	few	TGTGCCAGCAGTCCGTCCCCCCTTTCACAGGGAGGGCCCTATGGCTACACCTTC	CASSPSPLSQGGPYGYTF
TRBV2	.	14	TRBJ2-2	few	TGTGCCAGCAGTGTGCAGGGTAGCACCGGGGAGCTGTTTTTT	CASSVQGSTGELFF
TRBV27	.	16	TRBJ2-4	.	TGTGCCAGCAGTCCGCAGGTTCTACTAGCCAAAAACATTCAGTACTTC	CASSPQVLLAKNIQYF
TRBV29-1	TRBD1	13	TRBJ1-2	few	TGCAGCGTTGACTTGGGACAGCACTATGGCTACACCTTC	CSVDLGQHYGYTF
TRBV19	TRBD1	14	TRBJ1-2	.	TGTGCCACCCGGGACAGGGGGGGAAACTATGGCTACACCTTC	CATRDRGGNYGYTF
TRBV7-9	TRBD1	15	TRBJ1-6	few	TGTGCCAGCAGCCCAGTTCCAGGGGGCAGTTCACCCCTCCACTTT	CASSPVPGGSSPLHF
TRBV29-1	TRBD1	10	TRBJ1-2	.	TGCAGCGATGGACAGGCGGGCTACACCTTC	CSDGQAGYTF
TRBV19	.	16	TRBJ1-1	.	TGTGCCAGTAGTATAGCGTGGACGCAGGGAGGGAATGAAGCTTTCTTT	CASSIAWTQGGNEAFF
TRBV2	TRBD1	15	TRBJ2-3	.	TGTGCCAGCAGAGGACAGGGATTATCGACAGATACGCAGTATTTT	CASRGQGLSTDTQYF
TRBV6-5	TRBD1	15	TRBJ1-2	.	TGTGCCAGCAGACCAGTGGGACAGGGAAACTATGGCTACACCTTC	CASRPVGQGNYGYTF
TRBV2	.	15	TRBJ1-5	.	TGTGCCAGCAGTTCTCTGGGGGGAGGCAATCAGCCCCAGCATTTT	CASSSLGGGNQPQHF
TRBV29-1	.	14	TRBJ1-3	.	TGCAGCGTTGGGCAGGGGAGCTCTGGAAACACCATATATTTT	CSVGQGSSGNTIYF
TRBV7-3	.	14	TRBJ2-3	.	TGTGCCAGCAGCTCCTCGGGACTCGGGGGATCGCAGTATTTT	CASSSSGLGGSQYF
TRBV27	.	15	TRBJ1-1	.	TGTGCCAGCAGTCTCAAGGTTCGGGGTATAACTGAAGCTTTCTTT	CASSLKVRGITEAFF
TRBV29-1	TRBD1	17	TRBJ1-3	.	TGCAGCGTTACGGGACAGGGGAGTTCAATCTCAGGAAACACCATATATTTT	CSVTGQGSSISGNTIYF
TRBV19	.	16	TRBJ1-1	few	TGTGCCAGTAGTATGGGGCGGCAGGGGCGAGTCACTGAAGCTTTCTTT	CASSMGRQGRVTEAFF
TRBV19	TRBD1	15	TRBJ1-3	once	TGTGCCAGTAGTCCCGGGACAGGGGCCGGAAACACCATATATTTT	CASSPGTGAGNTIYF
TRBV10-3	.	15	TRBJ1-5	once	TGTGCCATCAGTGAGTCAGGGGTGGATAATCAGCCCCAGCATTTT	CAISESGVDNQPQHF
TRBV3-1/TRBV3-2	.	17	TRBJ1-5	.	TGTGCCAGCAGCCAAGACAGGAAAAGAGATAGCAATCAGCCCCAGCATTTT	CASSQDRKRDSNQPQHF
TRBV5-1	TRBD1	14	TRBJ1-2	.	TGCGCCAGCAGCGTGACAGGGCCGGCGGATGGCTACACCTTC	CASSVTGPADGYTF
TRBV2	.	16	TRBJ1-5	.	TGTGCCAGCAGTCACACTATTACACGAACCAATCAGCCCCAGCATTTT	CASSHTITRTNQPQHF
TRBV28	.	15	TRBJ1-2	.	TGTGCCAGCATTCTGGGGGCGCGGGCTAACTATGGCTACACCTTC	CASILGARANYGYTF
TRBV6-2/TRBV6-3	.	17	TRBJ1-2	.	TGTGCCAGCAGTTACTACGGGAGGGGGGCTATCGACTATGGCTACACCTTC	CASSYYGRGAIDYGYTF
TRBV2	.	14	TRBJ1-5	.	TGTGCCAGCACGGCGAGTATAGCAAATCAGCCCCAGCATTTT	CASTASIANQPQHF
TRBV15	.	19	TRBJ1-2	.	TGTGCCACCAGCAGCCCTCGTCGCGAAGGGGGTTTCTCGAACTATGGCTACACCTTC	CATSSPRREGGFSNYGYTF
TRBV6-5	.	15	TRBJ2-7	.	TGTGCCAGCAGTTACTCTGCGACTGTTGCCTACGAGCAGTACTTC	CASSYSATVAYEQYF
TRBV19	TRBD1	14	TRBJ2-7	.	TGTGCCAGTAGGGGACAGGGGACATCCTACGAGCAGTACTTC	CASRGQGTSYEQYF
TRBV2	.	15	TRBJ1-4	.	TGTGCCAGCAGTGAAGCCACAGGGCGTAATGAAAAACTGTTTTTT	CASSEATGRNEKLFF
TRBV3-1/TRBV3-2	TRBD1	15	TRBJ1-4	.	TGTGCCAGCAGCCAAGCGTGGACAGGTGGTGAAAAACTGTTTTTT	CASSQAWTGGEKLFF
TRBV24-1	.	18	TRBJ1-4	.	TGTGCCACCAGTGACCTTCACAGGGCCCCCCAGGCGAGAGAAAAACTGTTTTTT	CATSDLHRAPQAREKLFF
TRBV6-6	TRBD1	16	TRBJ1-6	.	TGTGCCAGCAGTTACTCGGACAGGGGTTCTAATTCACCCCTCCACTTT	CASSYSDRGSNSPLHF
TRBV4-3	TRBD1	15	TRBJ2-1	.	TGCGCCAGCAGCCCGGGACAGGGGTCCTACAATGAGCAGTTCTTC	CASSPGQGSYNEQFF
TRBV27	.	13	TRBJ1-2	.	TGTGCCAGCAGTTTCAGGCAGGGCCATGGCTACACCTTC	CASSFRQGHGYTF
TRBV9	TRBD1	16	TRBJ1-5	.	TGTGCCAGCAGCGTAGGCCCCCCAGGACAGGATCAGCCCCAGCATTTT	CASSVGPPGQDQPQHF
TRBV3-1/TRBV3-2	TRBD1	15	TRBJ1-6	once	TGTGCCAGCAGCCGTGCGACCGGGACAGTTTCACCCCTCCACTTT	CASSRATGTVSPLHF
TRBV10-3	.	14	TRBJ1-5	.	TGTGCCATCAGTGACTGGGCAGGAGGTCAGCCCCAGCATTTT	CAISDWAGGQPQHF
TRBV7-9	.	16	TRBJ1-3	.	TGTGCCAGCAGCCCCCCGGGGGGGGCGCGAGGAAACACCATATATTTT	CASSPPGGARGNTIYF